A selection of T cell receptor beta chains follows, all from one sample in a study of cytomegalovirus exposure and HLA in healthy donors. Generated by immunoSEQ multiplex PCR, the TCRdb table keeps only in-frame clones and is missing some. The sample lists 100,000 to 150,000 clones; 80% were seen once. Sequencing was carried out using PBMCs. Receptor source: a man between 35 and 55 years old in good health and CMV-seronegative. CDR3s include the opening cysteine and the closing phenylalanine or tryptophan. D genes are given only for firm matches. The size field is filled for only some rows; it gives once, few, many or a size class.

clone_size: NA
v_call: TRBV7-6
j_call: TRBJ2-2
d_call: TRBD1
cdr3_nt: TGTGCCAGCAGCTTGGACAGGGCCACCGGGGAGCTGTTTTTT
cdr3_aa: CASSLDRATGELFF

clone_size: NA
v_call: TRBV5-1
j_call: TRBJ1-1
d_call: TRBD1
cdr3_nt: TGCGCCAGCAGCGAGGGGACAGGCTACACTGAAGCTTTCTTT
cdr3_aa: CASSEGTGYTEAFF

clone_size: NA
v_call: TRBV5-1
j_call: TRBJ2-1
d_call: NA
cdr3_nt: TGCGCCAGCAGCTTGGCCGAGGCAGGGATAAATGAGCAGTTCTTC
cdr3_aa: CASSLAEAGINEQFF

clone_size: NA
v_call: TRBV19
j_call: TRBJ2-1
d_call: NA
cdr3_nt: TGTGCCAGTAGTCGACTGGACTCCGGGGTTGGCAATGAGCAGTTCTTC
cdr3_aa: CASSRLDSGVGNEQFF

clone_size: NA
v_call: TRBV6-4
j_call: TRBJ1-6
d_call: NA
cdr3_nt: TGTGCCAGCAGTGGTGAACTTTCAAATTCACCCCTCCACTTT
cdr3_aa: CASSGELSNSPLHF

clone_size: NA
v_call: TRBV6-5
j_call: TRBJ2-3
d_call: TRBD2
cdr3_nt: TGTTCACACTCGACTAGCGGGGTTACGCAGTATTTT
cdr3_aa: CSHSTSGVTQYF

clone_size: once
v_call: TRBV5-4
j_call: TRBJ2-7
d_call: TRBD2
cdr3_nt: TGTGCCAGCAGCCTGGGGGGAGGGCCGGGCGAGCAGTACTTC
cdr3_aa: CASSLGGGPGEQYF

clone_size: few
v_call: TRBV28
j_call: TRBJ1-5
d_call: TRBD1
cdr3_nt: TGTGCCAGCAGTTACTCCGGGACAGAACTCAATCAGCCCCAGCATTTT
cdr3_aa: CASSYSGTELNQPQHF

clone_size: NA
v_call: TRBV5-1
j_call: TRBJ2-4
d_call: TRBD2
cdr3_nt: TGCGCCAGCAGCCTCACTAGCGGGAGACAAAACATTCAGTACTTC
cdr3_aa: CASSLTSGRQNIQYF

clone_size: once
v_call: TRBV2
j_call: TRBJ2-7
d_call: TRBD2
cdr3_nt: TGTGCCAGCGGCCCGGGACTAGCGGGAGGGCTTGACGAGCAGTACTTC
cdr3_aa: CASGPGLAGGLDEQYF

clone_size: NA
v_call: TRBV7-6
j_call: TRBJ2-3
d_call: NA
cdr3_nt: TGTGCCAGCAGCCCCGGAGCGGATCCCACAGATACGCAGTATTTT
cdr3_aa: CASSPGADPTDTQYF

clone_size: NA
v_call: TRBV7-2
j_call: TRBJ2-5
d_call: TRBD2
cdr3_nt: TGTGCCAGCAGCTTAGCCCAGCGGGGGGCCTGGGAGACCCAGTACTTC
cdr3_aa: CASSLAQRGAWETQYF

clone_size: few
v_call: TRBV2
j_call: TRBJ2-7
d_call: NA
cdr3_nt: TGTGCCAGCAGTGAAGCCAGACAGGTTTACGAGCAGTACTTC
cdr3_aa: CASSEARQVYEQYF

clone_size: NA
v_call: TRBV6-1
j_call: TRBJ2-7
d_call: TRBD2
cdr3_nt: TGTGCCAGCAGTGAAGGGGGGGGTTTCACCTACGAGCAGTACTTC
cdr3_aa: CASSEGGGFTYEQYF

clone_size: once
v_call: TRBV5-6
j_call: TRBJ2-5
d_call: TRBD2
cdr3_nt: TGTGCCAGCAGCACACAACTAGCGGCCCAAGAGACCCAGTACTTC
cdr3_aa: CASSTQLAAQETQYF

clone_size: NA
v_call: TRBV19
j_call: TRBJ2-7
d_call: NA
cdr3_nt: TGTGCCAGTAGTATAGTCTCAGGGCCTTCCTACGAGCAGTACTTC
cdr3_aa: CASSIVSGPSYEQYF

clone_size: NA
v_call: TRBV10-2
j_call: TRBJ2-3
d_call: NA
cdr3_nt: TGCGCCAACAGTAGGGGGACTATTACAGATACGCAGTATTTT
cdr3_aa: CANSRGTITDTQYF

clone_size: NA
v_call: TRBV4-1
j_call: TRBJ1-4
d_call: NA
cdr3_nt: TGCGCCAGCAGCCAAGGGGTGGGAGGGGCAGGAGCAACTAATGAAAAACTGTTTTTT
cdr3_aa: CASSQGVGGAGATNEKLFF

clone_size: NA
v_call: TRBV28
j_call: TRBJ2-5
d_call: NA
cdr3_nt: TGTGCCAGCAGTTCACCCGGAGGCAGGAGCCAAGAGACCCAGTACTTC
cdr3_aa: CASSSPGGRSQETQYF

clone_size: NA
v_call: TRBV5-1
j_call: TRBJ1-2
d_call: TRBD1
cdr3_nt: TGCGCCAGCAGCCCGACCGGGACAGCTAACTATGGCTACACCTTC
cdr3_aa: CASSPTGTANYGYTF

clone_size: NA
v_call: TRBV18
j_call: TRBJ2-7
d_call: TRBD1
cdr3_nt: TGTGCCAGCTCCCTCCAGACAGGGGCCCACTACGAGCAGTACTTC
cdr3_aa: CASSLQTGAHYEQYF

clone_size: NA
v_call: TRBV10-2
j_call: TRBJ2-7
d_call: NA
cdr3_nt: TGCGCCAGCAGTCCGGACAGAAACTACGAGCAGTACTTC
cdr3_aa: CASSPDRNYEQYF

clone_size: NA
v_call: TRBV18
j_call: TRBJ2-5
d_call: TRBD1
cdr3_nt: TGTGCCAGCTCTCAGAACCAGGGGGAAGAGACCCAGTACTTC
cdr3_aa: CASSQNQGEETQYF

clone_size: NA
v_call: TRBV6-6
j_call: TRBJ2-1
d_call: NA
cdr3_nt: TGTGCCAGCAGTTACCCTCAGGGAACCTACAATGAGCAGTTCTTC
cdr3_aa: CASSYPQGTYNEQFF

clone_size: NA
v_call: TRBV13
j_call: TRBJ1-2
d_call: TRBD1
cdr3_nt: TGTGCCAGCAGCCCACCCCTTACCCCAGACAGGGCCTATGGCTACACCTTC
cdr3_aa: CASSPPLTPDRAYGYTF

clone_size: NA
v_call: TRBV6-5
j_call: TRBJ2-7
d_call: NA
cdr3_nt: TGTGCCAGCAGTAAATCCCGAGACAGGTACGAGCAGTACTTC
cdr3_aa: CASSKSRDRYEQYF

clone_size: once
v_call: TRBV19
j_call: TRBJ2-1
d_call: TRBD1
cdr3_nt: TGTGCCAGTAGAACAACCGGGACAGTCTACAATGAGCAGTTCTTC
cdr3_aa: CASRTTGTVYNEQFF

clone_size: NA
v_call: TRBV27
j_call: TRBJ2-7
d_call: TRBD1
cdr3_nt: TGTGCCAGCAGTACAGATGGACAGGTCGAGACGCCCTACGAGCAGTACTTC
cdr3_aa: CASSTDGQVETPYEQYF

clone_size: few
v_call: TRBV5-1
j_call: TRBJ2-7
d_call: TRBD1
cdr3_nt: TGCGCCAGCAGCATAAAACAGGGGACCCTCTACGAGCAGTACTTC
cdr3_aa: CASSIKQGTLYEQYF

clone_size: NA
v_call: TRBV4-1
j_call: TRBJ1-1
d_call: TRBD1
cdr3_nt: TGCGCCAGCAGCCCCCGACAGGGGGTTCAAAACACTGAAGCTTTCTTT
cdr3_aa: CASSPRQGVQNTEAFF

clone_size: NA
v_call: TRBV27
j_call: TRBJ2-1
d_call: TRBD2
cdr3_nt: TGTGCCAGCACCGTTAGCGGGAGGGCCAACAATGAGCAGTTCTTC
cdr3_aa: CASTVSGRANNEQFF

clone_size: NA
v_call: TRBV30
j_call: TRBJ2-7
d_call: NA
cdr3_nt: TGTGCCTGGTGCCTAGCCAACTCCTACGAGCAGTACTTC
cdr3_aa: CAWCLANSYEQYF

clone_size: few
v_call: TRBV13
j_call: TRBJ2-1
d_call: TRBD2
cdr3_nt: TGTGCCAGCAGCCTGCCCCAACTAGCGGGAGATGCCAATGAGCAGTTCTTC
cdr3_aa: CASSLPQLAGDANEQFF

clone_size: once
v_call: TRBV4-1
j_call: TRBJ1-4
d_call: TRBD1
cdr3_nt: TGCGCCAGCAGCCCTGACAGGGTATCTAAGTTAACTAATGAAAAACTGTTTTTT
cdr3_aa: CASSPDRVSKLTNEKLFF

clone_size: NA
v_call: TRBV10-3
j_call: TRBJ1-5
d_call: NA
cdr3_nt: TGTGCCATCAGTGACGGGGGTAGGGATCAGCCCCAGCATTTT
cdr3_aa: CAISDGGRDQPQHF

clone_size: once
v_call: TRBV29-1
j_call: TRBJ2-7
d_call: NA
cdr3_nt: TGCAGCGTTGACATCGGAGGGGCGGAGTACTTC
cdr3_aa: CSVDIGGAEYF

clone_size: NA
v_call: TRBV6-6
j_call: TRBJ1-5
d_call: NA
cdr3_nt: TGTGCCAGCAGTTCTTCTTCGGGGAATCAGCCCCAGCATTTT
cdr3_aa: CASSSSSGNQPQHF

clone_size: NA
v_call: TRBV7-3
j_call: TRBJ2-3
d_call: NA
cdr3_nt: TGTGCCAGCAGCTTAGTCGGCACAGATACGCAGTATTTT
cdr3_aa: CASSLVGTDTQYF

clone_size: NA
v_call: TRBV10-3
j_call: TRBJ2-5
d_call: TRBD1
cdr3_nt: TGTGCCATCAGAAAGGGGGACAGGGGCTCGCAAGAGACCCAGTACTTC
cdr3_aa: CAIRKGDRGSQETQYF

clone_size: NA
v_call: TRBV19
j_call: TRBJ2-1
d_call: TRBD1
cdr3_nt: TGTGCCAGTCACAACGACAGGGTCAATGAGCAGTTCTTC
cdr3_aa: CASHNDRVNEQFF

clone_size: NA
v_call: TRBV7-8
j_call: TRBJ2-7
d_call: NA
cdr3_nt: TGTGCCAGCCTTCCGAGGAGGAGCTCCTACGAGCAGTACTTC
cdr3_aa: CASLPRRSSYEQYF

clone_size: NA
v_call: TRBV28
j_call: TRBJ2-7
d_call: NA
cdr3_nt: TGTGCCAGCCTGCGGGACAGCCTAACCTACGAGCAGTACTTC
cdr3_aa: CASLRDSLTYEQYF

clone_size: NA
v_call: TRBV29-1
j_call: TRBJ2-7
d_call: NA
cdr3_nt: TGCAGCGTTGGCCCACCCTCGGCGGGGGAGCAGTACTTC
cdr3_aa: CSVGPPSAGEQYF

clone_size: NA
v_call: TRBV5-1
j_call: TRBJ2-5
d_call: NA
cdr3_nt: TGCGCCAGCAGCTCTGGGGCAGCTGGGGAGACCCAGTACTTC
cdr3_aa: CASSSGAAGETQYF

clone_size: NA
v_call: TRBV7-2
j_call: TRBJ2-5
d_call: TRBD2
cdr3_nt: TGTGCCAGCAGCTTATTCGACATACCGGGACTAGCGGCTCAAGAGACCCAGTACTTC
cdr3_aa: CASSLFDIPGLAAQETQYF

clone_size: NA
v_call: TRBV28
j_call: TRBJ2-7
d_call: TRBD2
cdr3_nt: TGTGCCAGCAGTTTAGACGGACTAGCGGGAGGCAACGAGCAGTACTTC
cdr3_aa: CASSLDGLAGGNEQYF

clone_size: NA
v_call: TRBV5-1
j_call: TRBJ2-2
d_call: TRBD1
cdr3_nt: TGCGCCAGCAGCATGAGACAGGGGGCCTCCACCGGGGAGCTGTTTTTT
cdr3_aa: CASSMRQGASTGELFF

clone_size: once
v_call: TRBV18
j_call: TRBJ2-3
d_call: NA
cdr3_nt: TGTGCCAGCTCACCTGGCAGGGTAGCAGATACGCAGTATTTT
cdr3_aa: CASSPGRVADTQYF

clone_size: NA
v_call: TRBV10-3
j_call: TRBJ2-7
d_call: TRBD1
cdr3_nt: TGTGCCATCAGTAGATCCGGGACAGCGACAAACTACGAGCAGTACTTC
cdr3_aa: CAISRSGTATNYEQYF

clone_size: NA
v_call: TRBV15
j_call: TRBJ1-2
d_call: NA
cdr3_nt: TGTGCCACCAGCAGAGGCGGGGGGACTGCTTATGGCTACACCTTC
cdr3_aa: CATSRGGGTAYGYTF